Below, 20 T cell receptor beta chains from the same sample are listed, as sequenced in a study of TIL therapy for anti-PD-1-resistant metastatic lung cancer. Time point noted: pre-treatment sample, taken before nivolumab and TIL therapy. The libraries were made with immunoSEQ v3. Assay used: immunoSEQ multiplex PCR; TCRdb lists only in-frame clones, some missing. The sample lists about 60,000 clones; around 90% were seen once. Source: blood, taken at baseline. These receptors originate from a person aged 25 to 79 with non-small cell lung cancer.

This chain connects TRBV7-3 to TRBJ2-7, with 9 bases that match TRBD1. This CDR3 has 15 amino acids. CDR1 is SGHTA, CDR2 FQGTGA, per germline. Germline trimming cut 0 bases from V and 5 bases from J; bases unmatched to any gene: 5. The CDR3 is CASSLTGTGSDEQYF. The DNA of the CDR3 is TGTGCCAGCAGCTTAACCGGGACAGGGTCCGACGAGCAGTACTTC.

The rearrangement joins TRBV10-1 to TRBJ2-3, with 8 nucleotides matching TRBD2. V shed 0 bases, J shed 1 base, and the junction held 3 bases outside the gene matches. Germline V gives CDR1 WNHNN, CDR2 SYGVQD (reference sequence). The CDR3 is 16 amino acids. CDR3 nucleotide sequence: TGCGCCAGCAGTGAGTCGCTAGCGGGTCGCACAGATACGCAGTATTTT. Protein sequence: CASSESLAGRTDTQYF.

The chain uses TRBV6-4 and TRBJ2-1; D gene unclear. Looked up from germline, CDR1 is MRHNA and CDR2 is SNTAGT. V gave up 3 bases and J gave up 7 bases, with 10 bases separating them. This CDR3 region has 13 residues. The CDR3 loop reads CASSEAPGNEQFF. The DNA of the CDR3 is TGTGCCAGCAGTGAAGCCCCGGGTAATGAGCAGTTCTTC.

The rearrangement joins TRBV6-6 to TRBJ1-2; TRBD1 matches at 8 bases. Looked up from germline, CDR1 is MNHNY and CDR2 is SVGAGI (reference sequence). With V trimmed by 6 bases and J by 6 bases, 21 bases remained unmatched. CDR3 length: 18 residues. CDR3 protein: CASSRPFGQGIGVDGYTF. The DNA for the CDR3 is TGTGCCAGCAGCCGACCTTTTGGACAGGGTATAGGCGTAGATGGCTACACCTTC.

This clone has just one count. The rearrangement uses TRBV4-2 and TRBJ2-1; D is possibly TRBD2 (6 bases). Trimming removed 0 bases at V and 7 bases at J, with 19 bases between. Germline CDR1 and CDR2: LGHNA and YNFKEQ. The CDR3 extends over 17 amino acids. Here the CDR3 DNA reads TGTGCCAGCAGCCAAGATGTTGTCGCCCCACGGGGGAATGAGCAGTTCTTC. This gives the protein CASSQDVVAPRGNEQFF.

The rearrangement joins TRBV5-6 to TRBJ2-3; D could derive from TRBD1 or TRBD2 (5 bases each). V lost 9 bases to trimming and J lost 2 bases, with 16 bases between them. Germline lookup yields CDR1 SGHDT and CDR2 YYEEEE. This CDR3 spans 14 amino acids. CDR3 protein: CATRASGDTDTQYF. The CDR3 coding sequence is TGTGCCACCAGGGCGAGCGGCGACACAGATACGCAGTATTTT.

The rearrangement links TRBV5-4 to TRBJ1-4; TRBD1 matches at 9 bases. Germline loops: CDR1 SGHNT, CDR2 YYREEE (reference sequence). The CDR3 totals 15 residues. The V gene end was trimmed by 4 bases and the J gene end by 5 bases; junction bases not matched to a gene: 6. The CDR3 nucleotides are TGTGCCAGCAGCCCGACAGGGGGGTTAAATGAAAAACTGTTTTTT. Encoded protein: CASSPTGGLNEKLFF.

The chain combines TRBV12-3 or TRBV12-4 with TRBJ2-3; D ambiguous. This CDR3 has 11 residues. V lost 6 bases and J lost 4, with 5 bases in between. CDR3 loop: CASSGPDTQYF. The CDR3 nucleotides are TGTGCCAGCAGCGGACCAGATACGCAGTATTTT.

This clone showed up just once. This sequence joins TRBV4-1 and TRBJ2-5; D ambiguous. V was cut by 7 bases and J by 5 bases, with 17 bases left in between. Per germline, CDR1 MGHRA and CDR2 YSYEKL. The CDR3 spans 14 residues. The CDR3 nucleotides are TGCGCCAGCACCCCGGCCCCAGGTTATGAGACCCAGTACTTC. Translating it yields CASTPAPGYETQYF.

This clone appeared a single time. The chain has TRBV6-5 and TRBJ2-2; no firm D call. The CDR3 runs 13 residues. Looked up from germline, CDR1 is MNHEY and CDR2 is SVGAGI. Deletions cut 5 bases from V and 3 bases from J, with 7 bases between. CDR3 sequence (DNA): TGTGCCAGCAGTAGTCCCGACACCGGGGAGCTGTTTTTT. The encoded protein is CASSSPDTGELFF.

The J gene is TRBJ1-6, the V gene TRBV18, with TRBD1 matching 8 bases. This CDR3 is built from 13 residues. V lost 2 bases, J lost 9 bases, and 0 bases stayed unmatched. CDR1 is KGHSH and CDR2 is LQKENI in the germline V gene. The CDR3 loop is CASSPTGGSPLHF. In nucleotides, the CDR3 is TGTGCCAGCTCACCAACAGGGGGTTCACCCCTCCACTTT.

CDR3 loop: CASGLATQFYEQYF. The CDR3 DNA reads TGTGCTAGTGGTTTGGCTACGCAATTCTACGAGCAGTACTTC. The chain combines TRBV12-5 with TRBJ2-7; D remains ambiguous. The V gene lost 1 base and the J gene lost 3 bases, with 10 bases spanning the gap. In germline, CDR1 is LGHNT, CDR2 FRNRAP. This CDR3 is built from 14 residues. Filled out from reference TRBV12-5 and TRBJ2-7, the complete variable domain reads DARVTQTPRHKVTEMGQEVTMRCQPILGHNTVFWYRQTMMQGLELLAYFRNRAPLDDSGMPKDRFSAEMPDATLATLKIQPSEPRDSAVYFCASGLATQFYEQYFGPGTRLTVT.

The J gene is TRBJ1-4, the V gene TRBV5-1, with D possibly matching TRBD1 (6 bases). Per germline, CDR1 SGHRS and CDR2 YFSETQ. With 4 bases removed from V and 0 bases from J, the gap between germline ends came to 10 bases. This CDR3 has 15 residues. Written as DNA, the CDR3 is TGCGCCAGCAGCGCCACAGGGACAACTAATGAAAAACTGTTTTTT. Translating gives CASSATGTTNEKLFF.

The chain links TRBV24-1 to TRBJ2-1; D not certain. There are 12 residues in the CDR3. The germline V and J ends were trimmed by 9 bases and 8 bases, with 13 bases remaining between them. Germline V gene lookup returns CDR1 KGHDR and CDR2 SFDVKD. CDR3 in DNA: TGTGCCACCGGGGTCTTATCGGATGAGCAGTTCTTC. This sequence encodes CATGVLSDEQFF.

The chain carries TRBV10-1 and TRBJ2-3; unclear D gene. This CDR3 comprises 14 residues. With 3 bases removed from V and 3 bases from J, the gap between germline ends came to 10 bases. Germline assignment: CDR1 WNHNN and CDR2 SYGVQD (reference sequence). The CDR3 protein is CASSEQIGTDTQYF. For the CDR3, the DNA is TGCGCCAGCAGTGAACAAATCGGGACAGATACGCAGTATTTT.

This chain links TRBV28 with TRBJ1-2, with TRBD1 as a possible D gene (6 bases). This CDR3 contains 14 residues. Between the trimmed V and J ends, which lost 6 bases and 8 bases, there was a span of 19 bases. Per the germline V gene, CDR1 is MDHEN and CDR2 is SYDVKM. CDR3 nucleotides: TGTGCCAGCAGGGCGCAGGGGCAATCGAGGGGCTACACCTTC. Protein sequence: CASRAQGQSRGYTF.

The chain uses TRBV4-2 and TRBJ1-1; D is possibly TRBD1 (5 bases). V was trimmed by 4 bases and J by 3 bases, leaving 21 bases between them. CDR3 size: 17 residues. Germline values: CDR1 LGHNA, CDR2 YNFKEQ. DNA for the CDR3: TGTGCCAGCAGCCCCTCAGGACGGGGGGTTAGGGACACTGAAGCTTTCTTT. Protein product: CASSPSGRGVRDTEAFF.

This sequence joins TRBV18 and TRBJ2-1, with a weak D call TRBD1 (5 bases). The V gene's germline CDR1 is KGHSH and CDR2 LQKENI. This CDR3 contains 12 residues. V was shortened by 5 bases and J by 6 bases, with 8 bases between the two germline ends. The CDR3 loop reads CASSADSNEQFF. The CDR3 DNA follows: TGTGCCAGCTCAGCCGACAGCAATGAGCAGTTCTTC.

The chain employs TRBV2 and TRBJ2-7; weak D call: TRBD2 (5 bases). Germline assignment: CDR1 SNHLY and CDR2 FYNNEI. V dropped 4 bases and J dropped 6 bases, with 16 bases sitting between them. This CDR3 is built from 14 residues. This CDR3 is CASSGRTPLLEQYF. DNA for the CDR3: TGTGCCAGCAGTGGTAGGACTCCTCTACTCGAGCAGTACTTC.

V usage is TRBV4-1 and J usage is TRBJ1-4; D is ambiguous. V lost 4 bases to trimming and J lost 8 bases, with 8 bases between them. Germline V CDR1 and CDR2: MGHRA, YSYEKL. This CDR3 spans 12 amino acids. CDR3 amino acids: CASSPLGEKLFF. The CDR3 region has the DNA TGCGCCAGCAGCCCCCTAGGGGAAAAACTGTTTTTT.